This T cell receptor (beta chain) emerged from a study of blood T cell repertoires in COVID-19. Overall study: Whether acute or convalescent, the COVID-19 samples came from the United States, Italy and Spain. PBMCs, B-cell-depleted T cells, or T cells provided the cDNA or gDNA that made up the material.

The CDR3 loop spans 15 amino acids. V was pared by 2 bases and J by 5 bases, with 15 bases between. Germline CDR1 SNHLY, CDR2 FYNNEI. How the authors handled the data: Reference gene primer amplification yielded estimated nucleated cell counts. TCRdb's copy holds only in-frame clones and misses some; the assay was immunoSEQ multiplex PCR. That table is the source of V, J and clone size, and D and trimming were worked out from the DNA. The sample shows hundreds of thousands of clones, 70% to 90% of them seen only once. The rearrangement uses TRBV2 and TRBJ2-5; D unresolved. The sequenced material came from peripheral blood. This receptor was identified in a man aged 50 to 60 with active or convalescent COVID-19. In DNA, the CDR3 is TGTGCCAGCAGTGAAACCCGACACCCTGGGGAGACCCAGTACTTC. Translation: CASSETRHPGETQYF.